Listed below are T cell receptor beta chains from one sample, sequenced in a study of T-cell memory formation after mild COVID-19. TCRdb itself ran the 5' RACE reads through MiXCR, one entry per CDR3 protein. The sample includes approximately 340,000 distinct CDR3 sequences, 15% to 20% of them seen just once. The sample comprised PBMCs or a T cell subset sorted from them (not recorded which). The receptor source for this set is a man in his late teens or twenties who had mild COVID-19 (a few samples of this study predate the infection). Cell type and time point are not known. The CDR3 runs from the conserved cysteine through the conserved F or W. Each record gives: clone size, V gene, J gene, D gene, CDR3 protein, CDR3 DNA. D genes are given only for firm matches. The listing skips clone size in some rows; elsewhere it reads once, few, many or a size class.

>.|TRBV12-3/TRBV12-4|TRBJ2-4|.
CASSLGAVNIQYF
TGTGCCAGCAGTTTGGGTGCGGTAAACATTCAGTACTTC
>many|TRBV28|TRBJ2-4|.
CATSLAKNIQYF
TGTGCCACCAGCTTAGCCAAAAACATTCAGTACTTC
>.|TRBV4-1|TRBJ1-4|.
CASSPEEGSNEKLFF
TGCGCCAGCAGCCCGGAGGAGGGGAGTAATGAAAAACTGTTTTTT
>.|TRBV20-1|TRBJ2-2|TRBD2
CSASRGENTGELFF
TGCAGTGCTAGTCGGGGGGAAAACACCGGGGAGCTGTTTTTT
>.|TRBV4-3|TRBJ2-7|TRBD1
CASSQLQGVPYEQYF
TGCGCCAGCAGCCAGTTACAGGGGGTTCCCTACGAGCAGTACTTC
>few|TRBV2|TRBJ2-4|TRBD1
CASSGQALAKNIQYF
TGTGCCAGCAGCGGACAGGCCCTAGCCAAAAACATTCAGTACTTC
>.|TRBV5-1|TRBJ2-3|.
CASSSGGGGPSTDTQYF
TGCGCCAGCAGCTCCGGGGGCGGGGGCCCTAGCACAGATACGCAGTATTTT
>.|TRBV3-1|TRBJ1-1|.
CASSQPDPNPEAFF
TGTGCCAGCAGCCAACCCGATCCCAATCCTGAAGCTTTCTTT
>few|TRBV19|TRBJ1-2|.
CASSASGEANYGYTF
TGTGCCAGTAGTGCCTCCGGGGAAGCTAACTATGGCTACACCTTC
>.|TRBV7-2|TRBJ2-3|.
CASSQDRLDTQYF
TGTGCCAGCAGCCAAGACCGACTAGATACGCAGTATTTT
>many|TRBV7-2|TRBJ1-5|.
CASSLERSNQPQHF
TGTGCCAGCAGCTTAGAGAGGAGCAATCAGCCCCAGCATTTT
>.|TRBV7-8|TRBJ1-1|.
CASSLRGRTEAFF
TGTGCCAGCAGCTTAAGGGGTAGAACTGAAGCTTTCTTT
>few|TRBV6-2/TRBV6-3|TRBJ1-1|.
CASSYGAAEAFF
TGTGCCAGCAGTTACGGCGCCGCGGAAGCTTTCTTT
>.|TRBV2|TRBJ2-7|.
CASRWTVAYEQYF
TGTGCCAGCAGATGGACAGTTGCCTACGAGCAGTACTTC
>.|TRBV4-1|TRBJ1-1|TRBD1
CASSQRGQDTEAFF
TGCGCCAGCAGCCAAAGGGGACAGGACACTGAAGCTTTCTTT
>few|TRBV9|TRBJ2-1|TRBD1
CASSVWTGYNEQFF
TGTGCCAGCAGCGTGTGGACAGGGTACAATGAGCAGTTCTTC
>few|TRBV4-3|TRBJ1-4|TRBD1
CASSHGTGELGATNEKLFF
TGCGCCAGCAGCCATGGGACAGGGGAATTAGGGGCAACTAATGAAAAACTGTTTTTT
>.|TRBV12-3/TRBV12-4|TRBJ1-2|.
CASSPPWDTMDGYTF
TGTGCCAGCAGCCCACCGTGGGACACCATGGATGGCTACACCTTC
>.|TRBV4-1|TRBJ2-2|.
CASSPTGHPTGELFF
TGCGCCAGCAGCCCGACTGGACACCCCACCGGGGAGCTGTTTTTT
>.|TRBV5-4|TRBJ2-6|.
CASREGLGANVLTF
TGTGCCAGCAGAGAGGGGCTCGGGGCCAACGTCCTGACTTTC
>.|TRBV5-1|TRBJ2-2|.
CATNSGLLNTGELFF
TGCGCCACCAACTCAGGCCTATTGAACACCGGGGAGCTGTTTTTT
>.|TRBV2|TRBJ2-2|TRBD2
CASTLGLADTGELFF
TGTGCCAGCACCTTGGGACTAGCGGACACCGGGGAGCTGTTTTTT
>many|TRBV7-3|TRBJ2-1|TRBD2
CASSKLAGEQFF
TGTGCCAGCAGCAAACTAGCGGGCGAGCAGTTCTTC
>many|TRBV5-6|TRBJ2-7|.
CASSGNYEQYF
TGTGCCAGCAGCGGGAACTACGAGCAGTACTTC
>.|TRBV20-1|TRBJ1-6|.
CSGGPPYSPLHF
TGCAGTGGGGGCCCACCCTATTCACCCCTCCACTTT
>.|TRBV12-3/TRBV12-4|TRBJ1-5|TRBD1
CASSTGAYSQPQHF
TGTGCCAGCAGCACAGGGGCTTACAGTCAGCCCCAGCATTTT
>many|TRBV4-1|TRBJ2-3|TRBD2
CASSQDLMGLAGPTQYF
TGCGCCAGCAGCCAAGATCTTATGGGACTAGCGGGTCCTACGCAGTATTTT
>few|TRBV11-2|TRBJ2-5|.
CASSSKTAGPQETQYF
TGTGCCAGCAGCTCGAAAACGGCAGGGCCCCAAGAGACCCAGTACTTC
>few|TRBV12-3/TRBV12-4|TRBJ2-1|TRBD2
CASSRTSGLYNEQFF
TGTGCCAGCAGTAGGACTAGCGGGTTATACAATGAGCAGTTCTTC
>few|TRBV7-2|TRBJ1-6|.
CASSSVPAGSGDSPLHF
TGTGCCAGCAGCTCAGTCCCGGCCGGGTCCGGCGATTCACCCCTCCACTTT
>.|TRBV4-3|TRBJ1-1|.
CASSVGNDGAFF
TGCGCCAGCAGCGTAGGGAATGACGGAGCTTTCTTT
>few|TRBV29-1|TRBJ1-4|.
CSAGPEGEKLFF
TGCAGCGCCGGGCCCGAGGGGGAAAAACTGTTTTTT
>few|TRBV20-1|TRBJ1-1|.
CSAREGFTEAFF
TGCAGTGCTAGAGAGGGCTTCACTGAAGCTTTCTTT